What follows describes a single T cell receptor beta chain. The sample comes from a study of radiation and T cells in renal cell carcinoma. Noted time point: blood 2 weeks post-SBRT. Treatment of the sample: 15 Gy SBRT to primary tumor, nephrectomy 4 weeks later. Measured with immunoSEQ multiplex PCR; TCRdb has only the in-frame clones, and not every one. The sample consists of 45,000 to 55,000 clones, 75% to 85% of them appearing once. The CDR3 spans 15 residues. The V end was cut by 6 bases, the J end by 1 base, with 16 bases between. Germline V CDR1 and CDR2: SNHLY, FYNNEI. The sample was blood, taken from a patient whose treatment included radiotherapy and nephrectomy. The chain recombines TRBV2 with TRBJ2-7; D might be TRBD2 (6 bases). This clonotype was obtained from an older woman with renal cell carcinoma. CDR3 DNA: TGTGCCAGCAGAGGGACTCCAGAAGTATCCTACGAGCAGTACTTC. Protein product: CASRGTPEVSYEQYF.